The 31 T cell receptor beta chains given below trace back to one sample, sequenced in a study of PD-L1 blockade in urothelial cancer. The data were produced by immunoSEQ multiplex PCR, yet TCRdb's version contains in-frame clones alone and is incomplete. The table shows about 71,000 clones, with about 89% occurring only once. Sequencing was performed on PBMCs, taken around atezolizumab (anti-PD-L1) treatment. All receptors derive from a man in his 60s with urothelial cancer.

A note on this clone: Distinct nucleotide sequences in the sample also encode this CDR3. The V and J genes are TRBV27 and TRBJ2-3, with D possibly being TRBD2 (5 bases). This CDR3 is built from 13 residues. Germline V lookup: CDR1 MNHEY, CDR2 SMNVEV (reference sequence). Trimming cost V 3 bases and J 5 bases, with 9 bases left between them. CDR3 nucleotide sequence: TGTGCCAGCAGTTTTCGGGAAGGAGATACGCAGTATTTT. As protein: CASSFREGDTQYF.

V gene TRBV19 combines with J gene TRBJ1-2; D is unresolved. The CDR3 totals 13 residues. The V gene's germline CDR1 is LNHDA and CDR2 SQIVND (reference sequence). Deletions cut 3 bases from V and 4 bases from J, with 9 bases between. CDR3 DNA sequence: TGTGCCAGTAGTATCGGCAGGTTCTATGGCTACACCTTC. It yields the protein CASSIGRFYGYTF.

CDR3 region: CASRVDRVLTEAFF. CDR3 nucleotides: TGTGCCAGCAGGGTCGACAGGGTTTTGACTGAAGCTTTCTTT. This chain uses TRBV6-5 with TRBJ1-1; TRBD1 aligns across 7 bases. The germline V gene has CDR1 MNHEY and CDR2 SVGAGI. V shed 6 bases and J 5 bases; nucleotides not matched to a gene: 9. This CDR3 is built from 14 residues.

J is TRBJ2-7 and V is TRBV27, with 9 bases aligning to TRBD1. This CDR3 comprises 18 residues. Germline CDR1 MNHEY, CDR2 SMNVEV (reference sequence). Trimming cost V 0 bases and J 2 bases; bases outside gene matches: 11. This CDR3 reads CASSLSRSSGTGTYEQYF. CDR3 sequence (DNA): TGTGCCAGCAGTTTATCGCGCTCCTCCGGGACAGGGACCTACGAGCAGTACTTC.

This rearrangement joins TRBV5-1 to TRBJ1-2, with 7 bases lining up with TRBD1. Germline values: CDR1 SGHRS, CDR2 YFSETQ. This CDR3 is 13 amino acids long. Trimming removed 4 bases from V and 3 bases from J; junction bases left unmatched: 3. Here the CDR3 reads CASSQTGDYGYTF. The CDR3 DNA is TGCGCCAGCAGCCAAACAGGGGACTATGGCTACACCTTC.

This clone was observed a single time. The rearrangement links TRBV5-4 to TRBJ2-1, with 12 bases matching TRBD2. The ends lost 10 bases at V and 6 bases at J; junction bases unmatched: 11. This CDR3 has 15 amino acids. Germline V gene lookup returns CDR1 SGHNT and CDR2 YYREEE (reference sequence). CDR3 in amino acids: CAAGPSGRGSNEQFF. CDR3 nucleotides: TGTGCCGCGGGGCCTAGCGGGAGGGGGAGCAATGAGCAGTTCTTC.

This clone was seen just once. The chain joins TRBV9 to TRBJ2-6; tentative D call: TRBD2 (7 bases). The CDR3 runs 17 residues. The V end was cut by 3 bases, the J end by 4 bases, with 17 bases between. The germline gives CDR1 SGDLS, CDR2 YYNGEE. The CDR3 nucleotides read TGTGCCAGCAGCGGACTAGGGGGGGGCTCCGGGGCCAACGTCCTGACTTTC. It is translated as CASSGLGGGSGANVLTF.

This chain connects TRBV14 to TRBJ2-1; TRBD2 matches at 11 bases. V was clipped by 4 bases and J by 5 bases; unmatched bases: 7. This CDR3 region has 16 residues. The germline gives CDR1 SGHDN, CDR2 FVKESK. The CDR3 here is CASSPLLAGADNEQFF. Here the CDR3 DNA reads TGTGCCAGCAGCCCCCTACTAGCGGGAGCGGACAATGAGCAGTTCTTC.

The CDR3 sequence: CASSLAERVNTGELFF. In nucleotides, the CDR3 is TGCGCCAGCAGCTTGGCCGAGAGGGTGAACACCGGGGAGCTGTTTTTT. The chain employs TRBV5-1 and TRBJ2-2, with D tentatively TRBD2 (5 bases). Trimming cost V 0 bases and J 1 base, with 10 bases left between them. Germline V gene lookup returns CDR1 SGHRS and CDR2 YFSETQ. The CDR3 sequence is 16 residues long.

The V gene is TRBV7-6, the J gene TRBJ2-1; TRBD1 matches at 7 bases. Trimming took 1 base from V and 2 from J; bases not matched to a gene: 5. The germline CDR1 and CDR2 sequences are SGHVS and FNYEAQ. The CDR3 sequence is 16 residues long. The CDR3 region is CASSLGTGQTYNEQFF. In DNA, the CDR3 is TGTGCCAGCAGCTTAGGGACAGGACAGACCTACAATGAGCAGTTCTTC. Supplemented by reference TRBV7-6 and TRBJ2-1, the full variable domain reads GAGVSQSPRYKVTKRGQDVALRCDPISGHVSLYWYRQALGQGPEFLTYFNYEAQQDKSGLPNDRFSAERPEGSISTLTIQRTEQRDSAMYRCASSLGTGQTYNEQFFGPGTRLTVL.

The V and J genes are TRBV9 and TRBJ2-3; TRBD2 aligns across 7 bases. Losses at the gene ends were 7 bases for V and 3 bases for J; bases not matched to a gene: 14. The CDR3 is made up of 16 amino acids. Per the germline V gene, CDR1 is SGDLS and CDR2 is YYNGEE. This CDR3 is CASSSRVSGVTDTQYF. Written as DNA, the CDR3 is TGTGCCAGCTCCTCGAGAGTGAGCGGGGTAACAGATACGCAGTATTTT. The full variable domain, rest sourced from reference TRBV9 and TRBJ2-3, is DSGVTQTPKHLITATGQRVTLRCSPRSGDLSVYWYQQSLDQGLQFLIQYYNGEERAKGNILERFSAQQFPDLHSELNLSSLELGDSALYFCASSSRVSGVTDTQYFGPGTRLTVL.

The CDR3 sequence is CASSLTGGEETQYF. Here the CDR3 DNA reads TGTGCCAGCAGCTTGACAGGGGGGGAAGAGACCCAGTACTTC. The genes are TRBV5-6 and TRBJ2-5; a possible D gene is TRBD1 (8 bases). Germline V gene data show CDR1 as SGHDT and CDR2 as YYEEEE. CDR3 length: 14 residues. V was cut by 1 base and J by 3 bases, with 10 bases left in between.

The chain uses TRBV5-1 and TRBJ2-7; D might be TRBD1 (6 bases). The CDR3 is made up of 14 amino acids. The germline V and J ends were trimmed by 3 bases and 6 bases, with 16 bases remaining between them. CDR1 SGHRS and CDR2 YFSETQ come from the germline V gene. CDR3 nucleotides: TGCGCCAGCAGCTATGGGCAGGGGAAGTCCGAGCAGTACTTC. This codes for CASSYGQGKSEQYF.

The rearrangement joins TRBV7-9 to TRBJ2-6; 7 bases match TRBD1. The V gene's germline CDR1 is SEHNR and CDR2 FQNEAQ (reference sequence). Germline trimming cut 2 bases from V and 8 bases from J; bases unmatched to any gene: 9. This CDR3 comprises 16 residues. The CDR3 region has the DNA TGTGCCAGCAGCTTATCAGGGCAGGGGGTTACCAACGTCCTGACTTTC. Residues: CASSLSGQGVTNVLTF.

The V gene is TRBV6-1, the J gene TRBJ2-1, with unresolved D. Germline assignment: CDR1 MNHNS and CDR2 SASEGT. This CDR3 has 14 residues. Trimming pared 2 bases from V and 7 bases from J, leaving 12 bases between. CDR3 coding DNA: TGTGCCAGCAGTGAAACCCCGATACTAAATGAGCAGTTCTTC. The encoded protein is CASSETPILNEQFF.

Here the CDR3 reads CASSEGGENTEAFF. The CDR3 coding sequence is TGTGCCAGCAGTGAAGGGGGGGAGAACACTGAAGCTTTCTTT. This chain joins TRBV2 and TRBJ1-1; maybe TRBD1 (5 bases). CDR1 and CDR2 (germline): SNHLY, FYNNEI. The CDR3 runs to 14 residues. V was trimmed by 1 base and J by 1 base, leaving 7 bases between them.

This rearrangement joins TRBV7-9 to TRBJ1-2; D might be TRBD1 (6 bases). The germline V gene has CDR1 SEHNR and CDR2 FQNEAQ (reference sequence). The CDR3 covers 13 residues. Trimming removed 3 bases at V and 5 bases at J, with 10 bases between. Here the CDR3 DNA reads TGTGCCAGCAGCTTGGACAGCGCTTATGGCTACACCTTC. Amino acid sequence: CASSLDSAYGYTF.

J is TRBJ1-6 and V is TRBV19; 8 nucleotides agree with TRBD1. The junction had 5 bases not matched to a gene; V was cut back by 3 bases and J by 7 bases. This CDR3 is 15 amino acids long. Germline V gives CDR1 LNHDA, CDR2 SQIVND (reference sequence). DNA for the CDR3: TGTGCCAGTAGTATCGGGACAGGATTAAATTCACCCCTCCACTTT. Amino acid sequence: CASSIGTGLNSPLHF.

This rearrangement joins TRBV28 to TRBJ1-1, with D tentatively TRBD1 (6 bases). CDR1 and CDR2 from the germline V gene are MDHEN and SYDVKM. This CDR3 has 15 residues. V was cut by 5 bases and J by 6 bases, with 19 bases left in between. CDR3 in amino acids: CASSPGDTRSPEAFF. The CDR3 DNA is TGTGCCAGCAGTCCCGGGGACACCCGCTCACCTGAAGCTTTCTTT.

This clone was seen more than once but under ten times. The chain is built from TRBV28 and TRBJ1-5; no reliable D call. The V gene lost 6 bases and the J gene lost 7 bases, with 10 bases spanning the gap. The CDR3 runs to 12 residues. Germline CDR1 is MDHEN and CDR2 is SYDVKM. The DNA for the CDR3 is TGTGCCAGCAGCCTTACACCCCAGCCCCAGCATTTT. Protein: CASSLTPQPQHF.

V and J are TRBV19 and TRBJ1-4; TRBD1 matches at 8 bases. There are 15 residues in the CDR3. Trimming removed 6 bases from V and 6 bases from J; junction bases left unmatched: 9. Germline CDR1 and CDR2: LNHDA and SQIVND (reference sequence). Here the CDR3 reads CASSPDRTGYEKLFF. The CDR3 DNA follows: TGTGCCAGTAGCCCCGATCGGACAGGGTATGAAAAACTGTTTTTT.

The table lists this clone with a few counts. This chain uses TRBV27 with TRBJ2-7; perhaps TRBD1 as D (10 bases). CDR1 is MNHEY and CDR2 is SMNVEV in the germline V gene (reference sequence). V lost 5 bases and J 7 bases, leaving 27 bases between the germline ends. CDR3 size: 17 residues. As DNA, the CDR3 is TGTGCCAGCAGTCTGACAGGGGGCAATAGCGGGAGCGCTGAGCAGTACTTC. The encoded protein is CASSLTGGNSGSAEQYF.

The chain recombines TRBV18 with TRBJ2-7, with D possibly being TRBD2 (5 bases). Between the trimmed V and J ends, which lost 5 bases and 0 bases, there was a span of 8 bases. This CDR3 contains 13 residues. Germline V gene lookup returns CDR1 KGHSH and CDR2 LQKENI. CDR3: CASSIGSSYEQYF. CDR3 DNA sequence: TGTGCCAGCTCAATTGGGAGCTCCTACGAGCAGTACTTC.

This clone appeared once. The gene calls are TRBV11-2 and TRBJ2-7, with D maybe TRBD1 (5 bases). Looked up from germline, CDR1 is SGHAT and CDR2 is FQNNGV. The V end lost 0 bases, the J end lost 2 bases, and 11 bases lay between the germline ends. The CDR3 extends over 15 amino acids. CDR3 residues: CASSLDLQVAYEQYF. Written as DNA, the CDR3 is TGTGCCAGCAGCTTAGATCTACAGGTGGCCTACGAGCAGTACTTC. The full variable domain, with the rest looked up from reference TRBV11-2 and TRBJ2-7, is EAGVAQSPRYKIIEKRQSVAFWCNPISGHATLYWYQQILGQGPKLLIQFQNNGVVDDSQLPKDRFSAERLKGVDSTLKIQPAKLEDSAVYLCASSLDLQVAYEQYFGPGTRLTVT.

The V and J genes are TRBV9 and TRBJ2-3; 7 bases fit TRBD2. Per germline, CDR1 SGDLS and CDR2 YYNGEE. J gave up 5 bases and V 4 bases, and 7 bases lay outside the gene matches. This CDR3 is 14 amino acids long. CDR3 sequence (DNA): TGTGCCAGCAGCCCACAGATAGCGGGAGATACGCAGTATTTT. As protein: CASSPQIAGDTQYF.

This rearrangement joins TRBV5-1 to TRBJ1-2; 7 nucleotides line up with TRBD1. The CDR3 loop spans 15 amino acids. The V gene's germline CDR1 is SGHRS and CDR2 YFSETQ. The V and J ends lost 0 bases and 2 bases, in that order; junction bases with no gene match: 4. Written as DNA, the CDR3 is TGCGCCAGCAGCTTGGAGGGGGCCGCGAACTATGGCTACACCTTC. Translated: CASSLEGAANYGYTF.

The gene calls are TRBV19 and TRBJ2-5; D perhaps matches TRBD1 (6 bases). The germline gives CDR1 LNHDA, CDR2 SQIVND (reference sequence). The CDR3 extends over 15 amino acids. Trimming removed 0 bases at V and 5 bases at J, with 13 bases between. CDR3 in amino acids: CASSIDRGESETQYF. CDR3 coding DNA: TGTGCCAGTAGTATAGACAGGGGAGAATCGGAGACCCAGTACTTC.

The chain uses TRBV28 and TRBJ2-5; D is possibly TRBD1 (6 bases). Germline values: CDR1 MDHEN, CDR2 SYDVKM. This CDR3 region has 14 residues. Trimming stripped 7 bases from V and 1 base from J, with 13 bases between. In nucleotides, the CDR3 is TGTGCCAGCAAACGATCGGACAGCCAAGAGACCCAGTACTTC. Protein sequence: CASKRSDSQETQYF.

The V gene is TRBV4-3, the J gene TRBJ2-7, with D tentatively TRBD2 (5 bases). CDR1 LGHNA and CDR2 YSLEER come from the germline V gene. V lost 3 bases, J lost 7 bases, and 13 bases lay in between. The CDR3 is made up of 13 amino acids. The CDR3 bases are TGCGCCAGCAGCCAGACCGGCGGGCTGGAGCAGTACTTC. Amino acids: CASSQTGGLEQYF.

Here the CDR3 reads CASSEDRGRNQPQHF. The CDR3 DNA reads as TGTGCCAGCAGTGAGGACAGGGGGCGGAATCAGCCCCAGCATTTT. The rearrangement links TRBV2 to TRBJ1-5, with 11 bases identical to TRBD1. CDR3 length: 15 residues. V lost 3 bases to trimming and J lost 4 bases; unmatched junction nucleotides: 2. Germline assignment: CDR1 SNHLY and CDR2 FYNNEI.

This clone has just one count. The chain uses TRBV5-1 and TRBJ1-1; 7 bases line up with TRBD1. V gave up 4 bases and J gave up 5 bases; unmatched junction bases: 5. The CDR3 is made up of 13 amino acids. The germline V gene has CDR1 SGHRS and CDR2 YFSETQ. Here the CDR3 DNA reads TGCGCCAGCAGCGTAGGGACAGAAACTGAAGCTTTCTTT. Translation: CASSVGTETEAFF.